Each of the 19 T cell receptor beta chains below was sequenced from the same sample in a study of cytomegalovirus exposure and HLA in healthy donors. Amplification used 60 Vbeta primers and 13 Jbeta primers. Only in-frame clones appear in the TCRdb table, and some are missing; sequencing was by immunoSEQ multiplex PCR. The sample lists 110,000 to 150,000 clones; roughly four fifths were seen once. Material: PBMCs. The source of these receptors is a man aged 18 to 29 in good health and CMV-seropositive.

This rearrangement joins TRBV2 to TRBJ1-1; no clear D. The V end was cut by 7 bases, the J end by 0 bases, with 9 bases between. Looked up from germline, CDR1 is SNHLY and CDR2 is FYNNEI. This CDR3 region has 13 residues. The CDR3: CASKPRVNTEAFF. The CDR3 DNA follows: TGTGCCAGCAAACCGAGAGTGAACACTGAAGCTTTCTTT.

This chain joins TRBV11-1 and TRBJ2-4; 9 bases line up with TRBD1. The length of the CDR3 is 16 residues. V lost 1 base and J lost 6; bases outside the gene matches: 7. Germline CDR1 reads SGHAT; CDR2 reads FQDESV (reference sequence). The CDR3 nucleotides read TGTGCCAGCAGCTTAGGGACAGGGGTTGGCGGAAACATTCAGTACTTC. Translating it yields CASSLGTGVGGNIQYF.

This clone appeared a single time. As DNA, the CDR3 is TGTGCCTGGAGTCGCGGAGCCTCCTACAATGAGCAGTTCTTC. The encoded protein is CAWSRGASYNEQFF. The chain carries TRBV30 and TRBJ2-1, with D unclear. Germline V gives CDR1 GTSNPN, CDR2 SVGIG (reference sequence). This CDR3 has 14 residues. Trimming pared 2 bases from V and 0 bases from J, leaving 8 bases between.

The V and J genes are TRBV18 and TRBJ1-2, with 7 bases fitting TRBD1. CDR1 and CDR2 (germline): KGHSH, LQKENI. With 3 bases clipped from V and 4 bases from J, the junction kept 2 bases outside the gene matches. The CDR3 is 13 amino acids. This CDR3 is CASSPGTAYGYTF. The CDR3 nucleotides read TGTGCCAGCTCACCCGGGACAGCCTATGGCTACACCTTC.

The chain employs TRBV19 and TRBJ1-4; D perhaps matches TRBD1 (5 bases). The V gene lost 0 bases and the J gene lost 5 bases, with 13 bases spanning the gap. CDR3 size: 16 residues. Looked up from germline, CDR1 is LNHDA and CDR2 is SQIVND (reference sequence). The CDR3 DNA follows: TGTGCCAGTAGTATAGATGGGGGACTTACGAATGAAAAACTGTTTTTT. It codes for CASSIDGGLTNEKLFF.

The genes are TRBV7-9 and TRBJ1-1; TRBD1 might be the D (5 bases). Germline values: CDR1 SEHNR, CDR2 FQNEAQ (reference sequence). With 1 base removed from V and 6 bases from J, the gap between germline ends came to 9 bases. CDR3 size: 13 residues. This chain's CDR3 is CASSLDQGPEAFF. The CDR3 nucleotides read TGTGCCAGCAGCTTAGACCAGGGCCCTGAAGCTTTCTTT.

This clone was observed a handful of times. The V and J genes are TRBV10-1 and TRBJ2-1; 8 bases align to TRBD1. Germline CDR1 is WNHNN and CDR2 is SYGVQD (reference sequence). Germline trimming cut 6 bases from V and 6 bases from J; bases unmatched to any gene: 10. The CDR3 spans 15 residues. The CDR3 DNA follows: TGCGCCAGCAGCCAGACGACAGGGGTACGCAATGAGCAGTTCTTC. Its translation is CASSQTTGVRNEQFF.

The sample holds one count of this clone. The gene calls are TRBV7-2 and TRBJ2-7; a weak D match, TRBD2 (5 bases). From germline, CDR1 is SGHTA and CDR2 FQGNSA. V lost 5 bases and J 6 bases, leaving 20 bases between the germline ends. This CDR3 has 15 residues. The CDR3 DNA reads TGTGCCAGCAGCCACAGCAGCACCGGTCGGGGCGAGCAGTACTTC. Protein product: CASSHSSTGRGEQYF.

The chain has TRBV28 and TRBJ2-2; 8 bases are shared with TRBD1. The V gene end was trimmed by 5 bases and the J gene end by 8 bases; junction bases not matched to a gene: 7. The CDR3 spans 14 residues. The germline V gene encodes CDR1 MDHEN and CDR2 SYDVKM. The CDR3 region is CASSRQGARGELFF. In nucleotides, the CDR3 is TGTGCCAGCAGTAGGCAGGGGGCAAGGGGGGAGCTGTTTTTT.

This clone occurred a few times. The V gene is TRBV27, the J gene TRBJ2-1; 11 bases align to TRBD1. The CDR3 extends over 15 amino acids. V lost 5 bases to trimming and J lost 3 bases; unmatched junction nucleotides: 3. From germline, CDR1 is MNHEY and CDR2 SMNVEV (reference sequence). CDR3 bases: TGTGCCAGCAGTCGGGACAGGGGGGACTACAATGAGCAGTTCTTC. Translation gives CASSRDRGDYNEQFF.

The genes are TRBV19 and TRBJ1-5; 7 positions match TRBD1. The CDR3 has 15 amino acids. Germline CDR1 reads LNHDA; CDR2 reads SQIVND (reference sequence). V trimming: 5 bases; J trimming: 0 bases; junction bases outside the gene matches: 4. CDR3 in DNA: TGTGCCAGTAGTGTTGACAGGGCTAGCAATCAGCCCCAGCATTTT. It specifies CASSVDRASNQPQHF. The full variable domain, rest sourced from reference TRBV19 and TRBJ1-5, is DGGITQSPKYLFRKEGQNVTLSCEQNLNHDAMYWYRQDPGQGLRLIYYSQIVNDFQKGDIAEGYSVSREKKESFPLTVTSAQKNPTAFYLCASSVDRASNQPQHFGDGTRLSIL.

The V gene is TRBV10-2, the J gene TRBJ2-7, with 8 bases lining up with TRBD1. V shed 5 bases and J 4 bases; nucleotides not matched to a gene: 1. CDR3 length equals 12 residues. In germline, CDR1 is WSHSY, CDR2 SAAADI. The CDR3 here is CASSQGAYEQYF. The CDR3 coding sequence is TGCGCCAGCAGTCAGGGGGCTTACGAGCAGTACTTC.

The V call is TRBV6-6, the J call TRBJ2-7; 7 bases are a match to TRBD1. CDR1 is MNHNY, CDR2 SVGAGI, per germline (reference sequence). The V and J ends lost 6 bases and 5 bases, in that order; junction bases with no gene match: 7. The CDR3 sequence is 13 residues long. CDR3 sequence: CASRPRQGNEQYF. In nucleotides, the CDR3 is TGTGCCAGCAGACCTAGACAGGGAAACGAGCAGTACTTC.

J is TRBJ2-1 and V is TRBV10-3; the match to TRBD2 covers 14 bases. The CDR3 is 16 amino acids. J lost 9 bases, V lost 5 bases, and 9 bases had no gene match. Germline V gives CDR1 ENHRY, CDR2 SYGVKD. The CDR3: CAISPGLAGVIGEQFF. CDR3 DNA: TGTGCCATCAGTCCGGGACTAGCGGGAGTTATCGGTGAGCAGTTCTTC.

With regard to this clone: A read error may account for a junction end that differs from germline. The same CDR3 also results from other DNA sequences found in this sample. The chain uses TRBV11-2 and TRBJ1-1; TRBD1 agrees at 7 bases. CDR3 length: 16 residues. Germline CDR1 SGHAT, CDR2 FQNNGV. The CDR3 DNA reads TGTGCCAGCAGCTTAGGTTTGGACAGGTTGAACACTGAGGCTTTCTTT. Its translation: CASSLGLDRLNTEAFF.

This chain links TRBV2 with TRBJ1-2; no clear D. The V end was cut by 6 bases, the J end by 3 bases, with 14 bases between. The germline gives CDR1 SNHLY, CDR2 FYNNEI. This CDR3 contains 14 residues. CDR3 sequence reads: CASREGRGDYGYTF. Written as DNA, the CDR3 is TGTGCCAGCAGGGAGGGCCGGGGTGACTATGGCTACACCTTC.

The rearrangement uses TRBV6-5 and TRBJ2-3, with D perhaps TRBD2 (5 bases). CDR1 and CDR2 from the germline V gene are MNHEY and SVGAGI. Between the trimmed V and J ends, which lost 5 bases and 2 bases, there was a span of 14 bases. This CDR3 is 15 amino acids long. The CDR3 sequence is CASSPGLINTDTQYF. CDR3 nucleotides: TGTGCCAGCAGTCCCGGACTCATCAACACAGATACGCAGTATTTT.

The chain is built from TRBV5-6 and TRBJ2-1, with D possibly TRBD2 on 5 matching bases. The germline V gene encodes CDR1 SGHDT and CDR2 YYEEEE. Trimming shortened V by 1 base and J by 2 bases, and 10 bases separated the two germline ends. CDR3 length: 15 residues. CDR3 DNA: TGTGCCAGCAGCTTGCGAGCGGTTACCTACAATGAGCAGTTCTTC. It translates to CASSLRAVTYNEQFF.

The J gene is TRBJ2-7, the V gene TRBV5-6; D not resolved. The length of the CDR3 is 12 residues. Per germline, CDR1 SGHDT and CDR2 YYEEEE. V lost 0 bases and J 4 bases, leaving 5 bases between the germline ends. CDR3 nucleotide sequence: TGTGCCAGCAGCTTGGGAGGATACGAGCAGTACTTC. Translation gives CASSLGGYEQYF.